The rows below give T cell receptor beta chains drawn from one sample of a study of identical twins. TCRdb called the 5' RACE reads again in MiXCR, with one record for every CDR3 protein. Here the sample spans about 890,000 distinct CDR3 sequences, about 12% being singletons. The data also belong to a second study, concerning yellow fever vaccine responses in identical twins.

The material sequenced was PBMCs. The receptor set was obtained from a woman younger than 30 in good health. CDR3s leave out the opening cysteine and the closing phenylalanine or tryptophan. Each record gives: clone size, J gene, V gene, CDR3 protein. Size values are once, few and many counts, or a class for expanded clones, and some rows have none.

- TRBJ2-5 TRBV7-9 ASSPGGAPETQY
- TRBJ2-6 TRBV12-3/TRBV12-4 ASSFWTEKTTGANVLT
- TRBJ1-1 TRBV6-1 ASSVGQGARNTEAF
many TRBJ2-1 TRBV6-5 ASSSQIGTGVYNEQF
- TRBJ2-3 TRBV29-1 SVEAGGTDTQY
many TRBJ2-3 TRBV12-3/TRBV12-4 ASRPTSGTGDTQY
- TRBJ1-5 TRBV2 ASSEQISNQPQH
many TRBJ2-3 TRBV12-3/TRBV12-4 ASTLGGTQY
- TRBJ2-3 TRBV2 ASRGLARITDTQY
few TRBJ2-2 TRBV27 ASSFRGTGNTGELF
- TRBJ2-3 TRBV12-3/TRBV12-4 ASSLIGTGGRDTQY
- TRBJ2-3 TRBV12-3/TRBV12-4 ASSFDPVWTASSTDTQY
many TRBJ2-7 TRBV12-3/TRBV12-4 ASSFSGYEQY
few TRBJ1-2 TRBV3-1 ASSHTGTGNYGYT
- TRBJ2-3 TRBV5-1 ASSPGRTPIGDTQY
few TRBJ2-2 TRBV6-1 ASTPSRVNTGELF
- TRBJ2-5 TRBV9 ASSPRLAGGLQETQY
- TRBJ2-1 TRBV11-1 ASSPPPRSEAGVNEQF
many TRBJ2-3 TRBV7-9 ASSLDGSYTDTQY
- TRBJ2-1 TRBV7-2 ASSLARRLAGVLYEQF
few TRBJ1-1 TRBV5-1 ASQTGALNTEAF
few TRBJ2-5 TRBV5-1 ASSSGGTVKQETQY
- TRBJ2-2 TRBV6-1 ASIELDTGELF
few TRBJ2-2 TRBV4-2 ASSQGTSGSNTGELF
many TRBJ2-7 TRBV4-1 ASSQGPYEQY
- TRBJ1-1 TRBV2 ASSEAGQVNTEAF
- TRBJ2-2 TRBV7-3 ASSWLGPGELF
- TRBJ2-7 TRBV24-1 ATSDRNEQY
many TRBJ2-4 TRBV7-8 ASSPDGRTVNIQY
- TRBJ1-1 TRBV3-1 ASSPGVGGNTEAF
- TRBJ2-4 TRBV4-1 ASSHAPTGGPAKNIQY
many TRBJ1-3 TRBV20-1 SARAGSGNTIY
- TRBJ2-1 TRBV6-1 ASRASGRAFHNEQF
many TRBJ2-1 TRBV9 ASSVTSEPTYNEQF
few TRBJ2-7 TRBV20-1 SATARGSSGPSSYEQY
- TRBJ2-1 TRBV3-1 ASIRTSDNEQF
few TRBJ2-5 TRBV29-1 SVEGGSRVETQETQY
many TRBJ1-6 TRBV4-1 ASSQDDSYSPLH
few TRBJ2-5 TRBV5-1 ASSLGRQWDREETQY
- TRBJ1-5 TRBV5-1 ASRAGGVMEYGNQPQH
- TRBJ1-1 TRBV10-3 AIRGSGDTEAF
- TRBJ2-7 TRBV24-1 ATSDSRWVDEQY
- TRBJ1-1 TRBV12-3/TRBV12-4 ASSLETRGNTEAF
few TRBJ2-7 TRBV20-1 SASPPDRDSEDYEQY
few TRBJ2-4 TRBV4-1 ASSQDEGKYIQY
- TRBJ2-7 TRBV20-1 SAKGLAGAAYEQY
many TRBJ2-3 TRBV12-3/TRBV12-4 ASSPGEVTDTQY
few TRBJ2-3 TRBV7-3 AFVDRGLVLESDTQY
few TRBJ2-3 TRBV2 ASSETIGSTDTQY
- TRBJ2-1 TRBV6-4 ASSDSTESLNEQF
- TRBJ2-5 TRBV9 ASSVRGEVETQY
- TRBJ2-3 TRBV20-1 SAPAMRATSTDTQY
- TRBJ2-7 TRBV28 ASTWPPGTGRPLRAEY
- TRBJ2-3 TRBV3-1 ASSQLSPSGADTQY
many TRBJ1-6 TRBV12-3/TRBV12-4 ASSRTGVNSPLH
- TRBJ2-7 TRBV5-6 ASSLSPGTAVYEQY
many TRBJ1-6 TRBV5-1 ASSWAGPQNSPLH
few TRBJ1-4 TRBV20-1 SARDRSQWAAERKLF